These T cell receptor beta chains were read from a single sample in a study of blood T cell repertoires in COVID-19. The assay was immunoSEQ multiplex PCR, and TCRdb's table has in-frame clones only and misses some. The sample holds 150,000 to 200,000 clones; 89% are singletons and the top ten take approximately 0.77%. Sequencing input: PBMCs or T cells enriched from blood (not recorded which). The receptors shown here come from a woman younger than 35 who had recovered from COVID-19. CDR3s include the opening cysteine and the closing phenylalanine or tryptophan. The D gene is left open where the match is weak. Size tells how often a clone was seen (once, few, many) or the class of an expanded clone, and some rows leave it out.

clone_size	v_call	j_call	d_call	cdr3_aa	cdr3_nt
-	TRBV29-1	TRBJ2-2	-	CSAIPGHGGGELFF	TGCAGCGCCATCCCCGGTCACGGCGGCGGGGAGCTGTTTTTT
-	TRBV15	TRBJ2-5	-	CATSRDLDRKTQYF	TGTGCCACCAGCAGAGATCTTGACAGGAAGACCCAGTACTTC
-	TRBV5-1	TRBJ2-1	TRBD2	CASSRTSGRNGEQFF	TGCGCCAGCAGTCGTACTAGCGGGAGGAACGGTGAGCAGTTCTTC
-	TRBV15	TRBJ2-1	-	CATSRVQRSYNEQFF	TGTGCCACCAGCAGAGTCCAGCGGAGCTACAATGAGCAGTTCTTC
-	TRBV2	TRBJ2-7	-	CAWLMDKYYEQYF	TGTGCCTGGCTAATGGACAAGTACTACGAGCAGTACTTC
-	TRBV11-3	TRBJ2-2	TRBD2	CASSLRLAGDAGELFF	TGTGCCAGCAGCTTAAGACTAGCGGGAGATGCCGGGGAGCTGTTTTTT
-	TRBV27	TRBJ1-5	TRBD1	CASSLIGTGILRQPQHF	TGTGCCAGCAGTTTAATCGGGACAGGGATATTGAGACAGCCCCAGCATTTT
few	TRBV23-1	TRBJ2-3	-	CASSHPRQSKTSTGADTQYF	TGCGCCAGCAGTCACCCCAGACAGTCCAAAACTAGTACGGGGGCAGATACGCAGTATTTT
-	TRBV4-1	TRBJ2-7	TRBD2	CASSQTMTSGSWDEQYF	TGCGCCAGCAGCCAGACCATGACTAGCGGGAGTTGGGACGAGCAGTACTTC
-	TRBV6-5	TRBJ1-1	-	CASSPRHHQNTEAFF	TGTGCCAGCAGTCCTCGACATCACCAGAACACTGAAGCTTTCTTT
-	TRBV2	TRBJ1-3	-	CASMGPVGSGNTIYF	TGTGCCAGCATGGGGCCAGTAGGATCTGGAAACACCATATATTTT
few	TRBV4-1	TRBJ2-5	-	CASSQEFFNLSPGQGGETQYF	TGCGCCAGCAGCCAAGAGTTTTTTAATCTTAGCCCGGGCCAGGGCGGAGAGACCCAGTACTTC
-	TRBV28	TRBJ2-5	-	CASSLWREETQYF	TGTGCCAGCAGTTTATGGCGGGAAGAGACCCAGTACTTC
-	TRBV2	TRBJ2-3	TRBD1	CASGTARRPDTQYF	TGTGCCAGCGGGACAGCCCGTCGGCCAGATACGCAGTATTTT
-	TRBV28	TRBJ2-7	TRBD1	CASSLLGQGAHEQYF	TGTGCCAGCAGTTTATTGGGACAGGGAGCCCACGAGCAGTACTTC
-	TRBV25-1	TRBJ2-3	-	CASRGLGGPTDTQYF	TGTGCCAGCAGAGGGCTCGGAGGCCCCACAGATACGCAGTATTTT
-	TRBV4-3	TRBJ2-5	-	CASSQDQGREETQYF	TGCGCCAGCAGCCAAGATCAAGGTCGGGAAGAGACCCAGTACTTC
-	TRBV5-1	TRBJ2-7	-	CASSTESMDEQYF	TGCGCCAGCAGCACGGAGTCGATGGACGAGCAGTACTTC
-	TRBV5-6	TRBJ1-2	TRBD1	CASSNSGQAPATNGYTF	TGTGCCAGCAGCAACTCGGGACAGGCCCCGGCAACCAATGGCTACACCTTC
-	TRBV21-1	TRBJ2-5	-	CAGSSGTGGGIVIKQETQYF	TGTGCCGGTTCGTCGGGAACGGGCGGCGGGATTGTAATTAAGCAAGAGACCCAGTACTTC
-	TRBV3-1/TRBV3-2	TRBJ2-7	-	CASSQGLAIEQYF	TGTGCCAGCAGCCAAGGGCTAGCGATCGAGCAGTACTTC
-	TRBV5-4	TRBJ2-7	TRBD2	CASSFESGRLGRAEQYF	TGTGCCAGCAGCTTCGAGAGTGGGCGCTTGGGGAGGGCCGAGCAGTACTTC
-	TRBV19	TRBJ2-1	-	CASSISTPNEQFF	TGTGCCAGTAGTATTTCTACTCCCAATGAGCAGTTCTTC
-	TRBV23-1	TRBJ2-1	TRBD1	CASSSQGTGYNEQFF	TGCGCCAGTTCCAGCCAGGGGACAGGGTACAATGAGCAGTTCTTC
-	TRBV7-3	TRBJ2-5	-	CASSFGGGETQYF	TGTGCCAGCAGCTTTGGGGGCGGGGAGACCCAGTACTTC
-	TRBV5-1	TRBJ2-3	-	CASSFRGHTLTDTQYF	TGCGCCAGCAGCTTCAGGGGTCATACGCTAACAGATACGCAGTATTTT
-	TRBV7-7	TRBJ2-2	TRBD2	CASSLDGISGRHTGELFF	TGTGCTAGCAGCTTAGATGGGATTAGCGGGAGACACACCGGGGAGCTGTTTTTT
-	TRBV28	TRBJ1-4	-	CASSLRSNEKLFF	TGTGCCAGCAGTTTAAGGAGTAATGAAAAACTGTTTTTT
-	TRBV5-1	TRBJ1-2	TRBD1	CASSFRPVQGADGYTF	TGCGCCAGCAGTTTCCGACCAGTACAGGGGGCGGATGGCTACACCTTC
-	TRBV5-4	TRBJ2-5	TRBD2	CASSPGLAGGFETQYF	TGTGCCAGCAGCCCAGGACTAGCGGGAGGGTTTGAGACCCAGTACTTC
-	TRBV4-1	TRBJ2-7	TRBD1	CASSQVGLGTDEQYF	TGCGCCAGCAGCCAAGTCGGTCTAGGGACAGACGAGCAGTACTTC
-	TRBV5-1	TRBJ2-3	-	CASSFSRVPTDTQYF	TGCGCCAGCAGCTTTTCCAGGGTCCCCACGGATACGCAGTATTTT
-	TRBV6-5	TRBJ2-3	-	CASRPLTGNTDTQYF	TGTGCCAGCAGACCCCTGACTGGAAACACAGATACGCAGTATTTT
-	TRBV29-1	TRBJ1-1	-	CSVENQMNTEAFF	TGCAGCGTTGAAAATCAGATGAACACTGAAGCTTTCTTT
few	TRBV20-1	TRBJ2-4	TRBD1	CSARVGTVQYF	TGCAGTGCTAGAGTGGGGACAGTACAGTACTTC
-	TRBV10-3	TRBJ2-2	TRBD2	CAISGGLANTGELFF	TGTGCCATCAGTGGGGGACTAGCTAACACCGGGGAGCTGTTTTTT
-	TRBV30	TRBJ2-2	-	CAWSVPGEPGGTGELFF	TGTGCCTGGAGTGTACCGGGGGAGCCCGGGGGCACCGGGGAGCTGTTTTTT
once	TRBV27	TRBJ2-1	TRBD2	CASRGGRARTSGRAQGNEQFF	TGTGCCAGCAGAGGAGGGAGGGCCCGGACTAGCGGGAGGGCCCAGGGCAATGAGCAGTTCTTC
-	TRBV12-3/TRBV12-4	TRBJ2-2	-	CASSRLEAGELFF	TGTGCCAGCAGCCGCCTAGAGGCCGGGGAGCTGTTTTTT
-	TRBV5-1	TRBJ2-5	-	CASSLKRIVGQETQYF	TGCGCCAGCAGCTTGAAGCGGATAGTGGGCCAAGAGACCCAGTACTTC
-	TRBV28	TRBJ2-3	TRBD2	CASSTRGDPIVDTQYF	TGTGCCAGCAGTACGCGGGGGGACCCCATTGTGGATACGCAGTATTTT
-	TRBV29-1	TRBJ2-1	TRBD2	CSVEESLAGDSEQFF	TGCAGCGTTGAAGAATCCCTAGCGGGAGATAGTGAGCAGTTCTTC
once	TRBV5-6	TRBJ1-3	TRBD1	CASSTRGMSSGNTIYF	TGTGCCAGCAGCACCAGGGGGATGAGCTCTGGAAACACCATATATTTT
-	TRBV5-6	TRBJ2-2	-	CASSLLGGTNTGELFF	TGTGCCAGCAGCTTGCTTGGCGGGACTAACACCGGGGAGCTGTTTTTT
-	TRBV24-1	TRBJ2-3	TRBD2	CATSKGLAGVTDTQYF	TGTGCCACCAGTAAGGGACTAGCGGGAGTCACAGATACGCAGTATTTT
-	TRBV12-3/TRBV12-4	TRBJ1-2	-	CASSLGHYYGYTF	TGTGCCAGCAGTCTAGGACACTACTATGGCTACACCTTC
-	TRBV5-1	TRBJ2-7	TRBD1	CASNRGGTDLYEQYF	TGCGCCAGCAACCGAGGTGGGACAGACCTCTACGAGCAGTACTTC
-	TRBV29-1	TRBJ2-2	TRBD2	CSVEGAGANTGELFF	TGCAGCGTTGAAGGAGCGGGAGCCAACACCGGGGAGCTGTTTTTT
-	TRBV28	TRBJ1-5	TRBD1	CASSFRAGGYQPQHF	TGTGCCAGCAGTTTTAGGGCAGGGGGATATCAGCCCCAGCATTTT
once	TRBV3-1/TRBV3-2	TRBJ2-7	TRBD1	CASSQGQGAKWNEQYF	TGTGCCAGCAGCCAAGGACAGGGGGCTAAATGGAACGAGCAGTACTTC
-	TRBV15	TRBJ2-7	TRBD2	CATSRDPLAGVYEQYF	TGTGCCACCAGCAGAGATCCCCTAGCGGGAGTTTACGAGCAGTACTTC
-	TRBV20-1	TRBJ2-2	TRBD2	CSASILAGGRTGELFF	TGCAGTGCTAGTATTTTAGCGGGAGGAAGGACCGGGGAGCTGTTTTTT
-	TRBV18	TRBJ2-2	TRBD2	CASSPDLAVNTGELFF	TGTGCCAGCTCGCCCGATCTAGCGGTGAATACCGGGGAGCTGTTTTTT
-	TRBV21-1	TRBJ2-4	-	CASSKGTSGAHVQYF	TGTGCCAGCAGCAAAGGGACTAGCGGGGCCCACGTTCAGTACTTC